Listed here are 5 T cell receptor beta chains from one sample, sequenced in a study of spatial heterogeneity in lung cancer. The time point: blood at routine non-recurrence follow-up after resection. Whole RNA from tumor, nontumor lung or frozen PBMC was sequenced unsorted. TCRdb used MiXCR to reprocess the 5' RACE reads, holding one entry per CDR3 protein. The sample lists 51,000 or so distinct CDR3 sequences; 6% to 8.5% were seen once. The source was PBMCs, collected at follow-up. The receptors were sampled from a female donor with early-stage non-small cell lung cancer.

This clonotype was seen ten or more times. The V and J genes are TRBV20-1 and TRBJ2-7; no firm D call. V gave up 6 bases and J gave up 2 bases, with 5 bases separating them. In germline, CDR1 is DFQATT, CDR2 SNEGSKA (reference sequence). The CDR3 is 10 residues long. This CDR3 reads CSASTYEQYF. CDR3 bases: TGCAGTGCCTCGACCTACGAGCAGTACTTC.

The sample holds many counts of this clonotype. This chain connects TRBV7-2 to TRBJ1-2; TRBD1 might be the D (5 bases). V was trimmed by 1 base and J by 3 bases, leaving 12 bases between them. Per germline, CDR1 SGHTA and CDR2 FQGNSA. This CDR3 has 15 residues. The CDR3 spells CASSLEGLGHYGYTF. The CDR3 DNA reads TGTGCCAGCAGCTTAGAAGGGTTGGGGCACTATGGCTACACCTTC. The complete variable domain, with remaining parts taken from reference TRBV7-2 and TRBJ1-2, reads GAGVSQSPSNKVTEKGKDVELRCDPISGHTALYWYRQSLGQGLEFLIYFQGNSAPDKSGLPSDRFSAERTGGSVSTLTIQRTQQEDSAVYLCASSLEGLGHYGYTFGSGTRLTVV.

The sample holds a few counts of this clonotype. The rearrangement uses TRBV5-1 and TRBJ1-2, with a weak D call TRBD1 (6 bases). The CDR3 consists of 14 residues. CDR1 is SGHRS and CDR2 is YFSETQ in the germline V gene. Trimming took 2 bases from V and 6 from J, leaving 14 bases between them. Here the CDR3 DNA reads TGCGCCAGCAGCTTACAGGGTCAGTCTGATGGCTACACCTTC. It translates to CASSLQGQSDGYTF.

This clonotype was picked up many times. The chain carries TRBV9 and TRBJ2-1; D is ambiguous. The CDR3 has 14 amino acids. V gave up 3 bases and J gave up 5 bases, with 12 bases separating them. Germline CDR1 reads SGDLS; CDR2 reads YYNGEE. In DNA form, the CDR3 reads TGTGCCAGCAGCGGTCCCCGCATGGACAATGAGCAGTTCTTC. Its protein product is CASSGPRMDNEQFF.

In its sample, this clonotype was seen a few times. The V and J genes are TRBV5-5 and TRBJ2-5; D may match TRBD1 or TRBD2 (5 bases each). V lost 4 bases and J 4 bases, leaving 14 bases between the germline ends. The CDR3 contains 14 residues. The germline V gene encodes CDR1 SGHKS and CDR2 YYEKEE (reference sequence). In nucleotides, the CDR3 is TGTGCCAGCAGCGAGGGGCCACTAGGAGAGACCCAGTACTTC. Protein: CASSEGPLGETQYF.